This TCR beta chain was captured in a study of OX40 agonist ivuxolimab in advanced cancers. As for the study in general: About 44% of patients had received prior checkpoint inhibitor therapy. Notes on the study in general: Doses of 0.1 to 3.0 mg/kg were accompanied by clonal expansion of CD4+ and CD8+ blood T cells by week 6.

The CDR3 has 11 residues. V lost 5 bases to trimming and J lost 8 bases, with 10 bases between them. Per germline, CDR1 SGHRS and CDR2 YFSETQ. About this clone itself: Its specificity is not known.

The assay was immunoSEQ multiplex PCR, and TCRdb's table has in-frame clones only and misses some. The sample includes around 97,000 clones, roughly nine tenths of them seen just once. The chain links TRBV5-1 to TRBJ1-1, with D uncertain. The starting material was CD4+ or CD8+ T cells sorted from blood, obtained in a trial of the OX40 agonist ivuxolimab. The receptor's source is an adult with an advanced solid tumor such as melanoma, head and neck, liver or kidney cancer. The CDR3 coding sequence is TGCGCCAGCAGGGCAAGTAGAGAAGCTTTCTTT. It yields the protein CASRASREAFF.